This T cell receptor (beta chain) emerged from a study of Graves' ophthalmopathy and Graves' hyperthyroidism. V was cut by 4 bases and J by 4 bases, with 11 bases left in between. The CDR3 has 14 residues. Transcripts of RNA were the source for amplifying TCR beta CDR3 regions. An opening RT-PCR round employed HTBI primers and preceded a second-round multiplex PCR. TCRdb passed the multiplex PCR reads through MiXCR, listing each CDR3 protein once. The sample holds 450,000 or so distinct CDR3 sequences, around 14% seen once. The sample holds many counts of this clonotype. Sequencing input: blood. The rearrangement uses TRBV12-3 or TRBV12-4 and TRBJ2-4; no clear D gene. This TCR was sampled from a woman between 25 and 40 years old with Graves' ophthalmopathy. The CDR3: CASSSAGEKNIQYF. CDR3 bases: TGTGCCAGCAGTTCTGCCGGTGAGAAAAACATTCAGTACTTC.